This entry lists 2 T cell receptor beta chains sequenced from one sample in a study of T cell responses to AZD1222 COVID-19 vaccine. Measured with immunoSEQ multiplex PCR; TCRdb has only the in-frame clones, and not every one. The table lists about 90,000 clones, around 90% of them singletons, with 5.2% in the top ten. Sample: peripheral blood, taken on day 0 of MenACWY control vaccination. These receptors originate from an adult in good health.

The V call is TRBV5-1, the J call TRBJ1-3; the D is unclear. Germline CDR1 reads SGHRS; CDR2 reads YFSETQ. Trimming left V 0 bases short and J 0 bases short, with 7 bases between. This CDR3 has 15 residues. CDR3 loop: CASSLVGGSGNTIYF. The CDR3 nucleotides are TGCGCCAGCAGCTTGGTTGGCGGCTCTGGAAACACCATATATTTT. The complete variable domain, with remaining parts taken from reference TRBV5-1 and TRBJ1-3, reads KAGVTQTPRYLIKTRGQQVTLSCSPISGHRSVSWYQQTPGQGLQFLFEYFSETQRNKGNFPGRFSGRQFSNSRSEMNVSTLELGDSALYLCASSLVGGSGNTIYFGEGSWLTVV.

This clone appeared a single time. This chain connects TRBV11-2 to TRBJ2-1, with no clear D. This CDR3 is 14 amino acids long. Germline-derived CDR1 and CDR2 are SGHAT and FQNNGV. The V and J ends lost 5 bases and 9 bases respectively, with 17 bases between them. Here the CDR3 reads CASSPTRVHGEQFF. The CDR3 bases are TGTGCCAGCAGCCCAACCCGGGTCCATGGTGAGCAGTTCTTC.